This T cell receptor (beta chain) was captured in a study of CD8+CD57+ T cells in acquired aplastic anemia. The sample holds many counts of this clonotype. Profiles of TCR beta VDJ and CDR3 were generated from a genomic DNA template. TCRdb re-derived calls from the reads in MiXCR, one entry per CDR3 protein. The table records about 180,000 distinct CDR3 sequences, 35% to 50% of them present only once. Trimming removed 0 bases at V and 5 bases at J, with 17 bases between. The CDR3 covers 16 residues. Germline CDR1 is SGDLS and CDR2 is YYNGEE. This clonotype was sampled from a human donor in good health. This chain joins TRBV9 and TRBJ2-5, with a weak D call TRBD2 (6 bases). Sample: sorted CD4+, CD8+, or CD8+CD57+ T cells (not recorded which) from PBMCs. Here the CDR3 reads CASSVGAGTSLETQYF. In DNA, the CDR3 is TGTGCCAGCAGCGTAGGCGCGGGGACTTCCTTGGAGACCCAGTACTTC. The variable domain in full, completed from reference TRBV9 and TRBJ2-5, reads DSGVTQTPKHLITATGQRVTLRCSPRSGDLSVYWYQQSLDQGLQFLIQYYNGEERAKGNILERFSAQQFPDLHSELNLSSLELGDSALYFCASSVGAGTSLETQYFGPGTRLLVL.